Listed below are T cell receptor beta chains from one sample, sequenced in a study of spatial heterogeneity in lung cancer. TCRdb reprocessed the 5' RACE reads via MiXCR and lists one record per CDR3 protein. The sample records about 2,900 distinct CDR3 sequences, roughly a tenth being singletons. The material sequenced was lung tumor tissue, taken at surgery. These receptors all stem from a female donor with early-stage non-small cell lung cancer. Each CDR3 is given with its conserved first and last residue. Not all rows give a size; the values are once, few, many and, for expanded clones, a class.

15,TRBV5-4,TRBJ1-1,many,CASSYPKAALTEAFF
16,TRBV27,TRBJ2-1,medium-sized,CASSLRPLAGGYEQFF
16,TRBV30,TRBJ2-1,medium-sized,CAWRAIGRGTYNEQFF
13,TRBV20-1,TRBJ2-7,medium-sized,CSAIQGARYEQYF
13,TRBV28,TRBJ2-5,large,CASSPITPGTQYF
15,TRBV6-5,TRBJ1-6,medium-sized,CASSQTQGRNSPLHF
12,TRBV11-1,TRBJ2-2,many,CASSGTGGELFF
16,TRBV7-9,TRBJ2-2,-,CASSLRSGSNTGELFF
12,TRBV6-5,TRBJ2-1,large,CASSYTEGKQFF
16,TRBV27,TRBJ2-3,medium-sized,CASSLWGSGGVDTQYF
15,TRBV20-1,TRBJ2-2,-,CSARATLASTGELFF
14,TRBV5-1,TRBJ2-2,many,CATRGLANTGELFF
16,TRBV14,TRBJ2-2,-,CASSLTGTKNTGELFF
14,TRBV30,TRBJ1-2,medium-sized,CAWSRTGPHYGYTF
12,TRBV3-1,TRBJ2-7,medium-sized,CASSQQKREQYF
15,TRBV6-2/TRBV6-3,TRBJ2-7,medium-sized,CASNKARIPFGEQYF
14,TRBV5-6,TRBJ2-3,large,CASSPGTGSDTQYF
15,TRBV3-1,TRBJ2-3,medium-sized,CASSLEEFGSSTQYF
14,TRBV3-1,TRBJ1-2,few,CASSSGLLKGGYTF
13,TRBV5-6,TRBJ1-3,medium-sized,CASSFRSGNTIYF
14,TRBV6-6,TRBJ2-3,medium-sized,CASSYDRGRHTQYF
17,TRBV12-3/TRBV12-4,TRBJ2-4,medium-sized,CASSFGTSEERKNIQYF
16,TRBV5-1,TRBJ2-6,many,CASSLAIGSGANVLTF
11,TRBV7-9,TRBJ2-3,medium-sized,CASSLGGTQYF
13,TRBV28,TRBJ2-7,medium-sized,CASSNSGTIEQYF
14,TRBV3-1,TRBJ2-1,many,CASSQDARGNEQFF
13,TRBV23-1,TRBJ1-6,medium-sized,CASRGQDNSPLHF
15,TRBV9,TRBJ2-7,-,CASSVRQGLLDEQYF